This TCR beta chain appears in the sequencing data of a study of tumor-infiltrating lymphocytes in oesophageal squamous cell carcinoma. Sample share makes this clonotype hyperexpanded. Each CDR3 protein gets one entry after TCRdb re-called the PCR reads with MiXCR. The table has more than 9,500 distinct CDR3 sequences, around 51% seen once. The CDR3 has 13 residues. The V end lost 0 bases, the J end lost 10 bases, and 10 bases lay between the germline ends. V is TRBV12-3 or TRBV12-4 and J is TRBJ2-1; maybe TRBD2 (5 bases). This TCR came from a male donor with esophageal squamous cell carcinoma. Sequencing input: esophageal tumor tissue. CDR3 sequence (DNA): TGTGCCAGCAGTTTAGCAGTTCGGAGGGAGCAGTTCTTC. Its protein product is CASSLAVRREQFF.